Each of the 9 T cell receptor beta chains below was sequenced from the same sample in a study of CD8 T cells in Susac syndrome. With random hexamers, reverse transcription was performed on about 0.5 to 1 ug of RNA. MiXCR, applied by TCRdb to the immunoSEQ multiplex PCR reads, yields one record per CDR3 protein. Among some 100,000 distinct CDR3 sequences, around 94% were seen once, and the ten largest hold 0.085% to 0.095%. Source material: CD4+ T cells from PBMCs. These receptors all stem from a human donor with multiple sclerosis.

This chain joins TRBV4-1 and TRBJ1-2; D not certain. CDR3 length equals 14 residues. V was clipped by 1 base and J by 8 bases, with 14 bases between them. Per germline, CDR1 MGHRA and CDR2 YSYEKL. The CDR3 loop reads CASSQGSGHRGYTF. CDR3 in DNA: TGCGCCAGCAGCCAAGGGTCAGGCCATCGCGGCTACACCTTC.

The rearrangement links TRBV29-1 to TRBJ2-7; D may be TRBD1 (6 bases). Trimming pared 5 bases from V and 2 bases from J, leaving 13 bases between. The CDR3 runs to 13 residues. The germline V gene has CDR1 SQVTM and CDR2 ANQGSEA. CDR3 sequence (DNA): TGCAGCGTTCGTGGGACACTGACCTACGAGCAGTACTTC. Translated: CSVRGTLTYEQYF.

The chain uses TRBV12-3 or TRBV12-4 and TRBJ1-1; D is uncertain. The CDR3 runs to 16 residues. The V end lost 6 bases, the J end lost 6 bases, and 23 bases lay between the germline ends. The CDR3 bases are TGTGCCAGCAGCCTCCCCAGCGGTGGTCGGGTCTCTGAAGCTTTCTTT. Its translation: CASSLPSGGRVSEAFF.

This chain connects TRBV20-1 to TRBJ2-3; TRBD2 agrees at 7 bases. The CDR3 totals 14 residues. Trimming took 1 base from V and 4 from J; bases not matched to a gene: 5. Germline lookup yields CDR1 DFQATT and CDR2 SNEGSKA (reference sequence). CDR3 in amino acids: CSARVRGVADTQYF. CDR3 bases: TGCAGTGCTAGAGTTCGGGGGGTAGCAGATACGCAGTATTTT.

This chain connects TRBV28 to TRBJ2-7; 8 bases are shared with TRBD2. Germline V gives CDR1 MDHEN, CDR2 SYDVKM. With 5 bases clipped from V and 5 bases from J, the junction kept 5 bases outside the gene matches. This CDR3 contains 13 residues. CDR3 nucleotides: TGTGCCAGCAGTGACGGCGGGAGGAACGAGCAGTACTTC. As protein: CASSDGGRNEQYF.

The rearrangement joins TRBV4-3 to TRBJ1-2; a possible D gene is TRBD1 (6 bases). This CDR3 comprises 15 residues. Trimming removed 4 bases from V and 0 bases from J, with 12 bases in between. Germline CDR1 is LGHNA and CDR2 is YSLEER. In DNA form, the CDR3 reads TGCGCCAGCAGCCCCCACAGGGTTACTAACTATGGCTACACCTTC. As protein: CASSPHRVTNYGYTF.

This chain connects TRBV28 to TRBJ1-2; D gene uncertain. Germline V gene data show CDR1 as MDHEN and CDR2 as SYDVKM. Trimming removed 4 bases at V and 4 bases at J, with 16 bases between. The CDR3 loop spans 15 amino acids. The CDR3 DNA is TGTGCCAGCAGTTCCGGGTCTCAGCCTGCCTATGGCTACACCTTC. This gives the protein CASSSGSQPAYGYTF.

The chain recombines TRBV2 with TRBJ1-3; D gene ambiguous. The CDR3 contains 12 residues. Germline values: CDR1 SNHLY, CDR2 FYNNEI. The ends were cut back, 6 bases at V and 2 bases at J, with 5 bases in the middle. The CDR3 bases are TGTGCCAGCAGGACTACTGGAAACACCATATATTTT. Amino acid sequence: CASRTTGNTIYF.

The chain couples TRBV12-3 or TRBV12-4 to TRBJ2-3; unclear D gene. This CDR3 is built from 15 residues. V dropped 1 base and J dropped 1 base, with 9 bases sitting between them. The CDR3 region is CASSLGRTRTDTQYF. CDR3 nucleotide sequence: TGTGCCAGCAGTTTAGGGCGGACGCGCACAGATACGCAGTATTTT.